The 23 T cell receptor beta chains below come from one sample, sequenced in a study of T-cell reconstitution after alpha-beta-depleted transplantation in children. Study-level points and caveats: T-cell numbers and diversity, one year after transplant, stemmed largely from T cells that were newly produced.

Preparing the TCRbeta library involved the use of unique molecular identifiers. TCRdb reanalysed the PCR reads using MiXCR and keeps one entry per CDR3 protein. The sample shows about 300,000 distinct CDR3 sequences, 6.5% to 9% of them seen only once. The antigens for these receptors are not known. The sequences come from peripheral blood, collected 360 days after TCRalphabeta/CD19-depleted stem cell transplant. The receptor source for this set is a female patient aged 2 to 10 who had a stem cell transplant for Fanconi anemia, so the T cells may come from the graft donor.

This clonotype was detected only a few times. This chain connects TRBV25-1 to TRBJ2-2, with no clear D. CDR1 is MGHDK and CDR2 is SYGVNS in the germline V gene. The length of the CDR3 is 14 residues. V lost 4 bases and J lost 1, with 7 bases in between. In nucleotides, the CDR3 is TGTGCCAGCAGTGTGACACAGAACACCGGGGAGCTGTTTTTT. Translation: CASSVTQNTGELFF.

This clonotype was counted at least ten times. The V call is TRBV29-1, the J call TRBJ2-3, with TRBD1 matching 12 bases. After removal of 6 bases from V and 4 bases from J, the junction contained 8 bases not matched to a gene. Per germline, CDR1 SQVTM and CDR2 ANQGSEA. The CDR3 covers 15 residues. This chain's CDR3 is CSVAWGQGASDTQYF. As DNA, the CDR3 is TGCAGCGTGGCATGGGGACAGGGGGCATCAGATACGCAGTATTTT.

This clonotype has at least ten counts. The CDR3 sequence: CASSQELSGNEQFF. CDR3 coding DNA: TGTGCCAGCAGCCAAGAATTGTCAGGCAATGAGCAGTTCTTC. The rearrangement links TRBV3-1 to TRBJ2-1; no firm D call. Trimming pared 0 bases from V and 6 bases from J, leaving 9 bases between. Looked up from germline, CDR1 is LGHDT and CDR2 is YNNKEL (reference sequence). This CDR3 spans 14 amino acids.

CDR3 region: CASSPGGSVYNEQFF. In DNA, the CDR3 is TGTGCCAGCTCACCAGGCGGGAGCGTCTACAATGAGCAGTTCTTC. V gene TRBV18 combines with J gene TRBJ2-1; 7 bases agree with TRBD2. This CDR3 contains 15 residues. V shed 2 bases, J shed 3 bases, and the junction held 4 bases outside the gene matches. Germline V gene data show CDR1 as KGHSH and CDR2 as LQKENI.

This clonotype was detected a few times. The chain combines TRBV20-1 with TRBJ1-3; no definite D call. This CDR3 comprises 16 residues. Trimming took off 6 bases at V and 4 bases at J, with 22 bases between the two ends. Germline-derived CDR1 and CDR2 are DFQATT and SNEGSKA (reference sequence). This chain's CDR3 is CSAIPHHIFSGNTIYF. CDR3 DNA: TGCAGTGCAATCCCGCACCACATTTTTTCCGGAAACACCATATATTTT.

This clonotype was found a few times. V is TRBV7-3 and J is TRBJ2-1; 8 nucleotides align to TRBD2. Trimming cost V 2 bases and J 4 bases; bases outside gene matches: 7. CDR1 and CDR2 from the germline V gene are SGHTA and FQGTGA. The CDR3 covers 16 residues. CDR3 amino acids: CASSLGGTREYNEQFF. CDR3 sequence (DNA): TGTGCCAGCAGCTTAGGCGGGACTAGGGAGTACAATGAGCAGTTCTTC.

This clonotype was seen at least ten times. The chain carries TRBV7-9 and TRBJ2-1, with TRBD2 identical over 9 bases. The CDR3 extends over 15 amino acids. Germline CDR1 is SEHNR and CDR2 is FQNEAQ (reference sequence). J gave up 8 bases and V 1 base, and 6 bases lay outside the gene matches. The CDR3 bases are TGTGCCAGCAGCTTAGGGGTTAGCGGGGGCGATGAGCAGTTCTTC. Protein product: CASSLGVSGGDEQFF.

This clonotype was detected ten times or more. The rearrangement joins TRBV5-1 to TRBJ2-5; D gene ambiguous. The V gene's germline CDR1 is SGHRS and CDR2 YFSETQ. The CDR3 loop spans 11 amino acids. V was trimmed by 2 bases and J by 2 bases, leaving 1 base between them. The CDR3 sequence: CASSFQETQYF. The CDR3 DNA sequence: TGCGCCAGCAGCTTTCAAGAGACCCAGTACTTC.

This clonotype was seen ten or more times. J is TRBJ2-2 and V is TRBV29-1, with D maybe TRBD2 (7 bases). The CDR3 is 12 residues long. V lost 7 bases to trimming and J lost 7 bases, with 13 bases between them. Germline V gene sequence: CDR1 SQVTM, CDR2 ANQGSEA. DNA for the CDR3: TGCAGCGCAATCGGGGGGCTCGGGGAGCTGTTTTTT. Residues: CSAIGGLGELFF.

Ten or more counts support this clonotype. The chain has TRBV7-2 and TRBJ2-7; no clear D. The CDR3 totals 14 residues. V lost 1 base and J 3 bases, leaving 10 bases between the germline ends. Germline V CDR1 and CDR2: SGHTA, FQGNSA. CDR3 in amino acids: CASSLDNARYEQYF. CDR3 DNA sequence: TGTGCCAGCAGCTTAGACAATGCGCGCTACGAGCAGTACTTC.

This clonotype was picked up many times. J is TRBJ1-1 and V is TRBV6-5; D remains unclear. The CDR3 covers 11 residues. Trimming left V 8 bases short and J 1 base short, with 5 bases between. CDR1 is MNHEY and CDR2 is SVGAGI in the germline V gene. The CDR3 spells CASGRNTEAFF. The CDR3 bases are TGTGCCAGCGGACGGAACACTGAAGCTTTCTTT.

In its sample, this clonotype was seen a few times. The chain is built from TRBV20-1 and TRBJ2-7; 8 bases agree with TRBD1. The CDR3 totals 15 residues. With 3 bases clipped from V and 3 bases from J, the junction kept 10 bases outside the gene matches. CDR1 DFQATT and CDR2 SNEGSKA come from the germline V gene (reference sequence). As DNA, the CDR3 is TGCAGTGCTAGGGAAGGGACAGGAGACCTCTACGAGCAGTACGTC. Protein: CSAREGTGDLYEQYV.

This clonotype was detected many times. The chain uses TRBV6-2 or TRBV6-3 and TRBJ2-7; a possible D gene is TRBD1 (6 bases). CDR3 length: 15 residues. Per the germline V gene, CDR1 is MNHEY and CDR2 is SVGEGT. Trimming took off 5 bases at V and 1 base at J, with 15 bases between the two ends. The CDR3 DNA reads TGTGCCAGCAGTCGAACAGGGTTACCTTCCTACGAGCAGTACGTC. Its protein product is CASSRTGLPSYEQYV.

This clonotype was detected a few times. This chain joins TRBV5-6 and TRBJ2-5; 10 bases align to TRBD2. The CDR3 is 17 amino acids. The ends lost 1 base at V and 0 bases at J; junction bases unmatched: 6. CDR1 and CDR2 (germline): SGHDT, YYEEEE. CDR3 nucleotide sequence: TGTGCCAGCAGCTTGTGGCTAGCGGGGGAGTACCAAGAGACCCAGTACTTC. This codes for CASSLWLAGEYQETQYF.

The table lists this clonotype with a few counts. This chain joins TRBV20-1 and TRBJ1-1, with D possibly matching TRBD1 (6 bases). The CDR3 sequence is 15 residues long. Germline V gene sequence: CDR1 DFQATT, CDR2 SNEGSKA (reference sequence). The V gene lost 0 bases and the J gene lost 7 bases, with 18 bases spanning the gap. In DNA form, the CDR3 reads TGCAGTGCTAGAGAGTTTCGGGGGCAGGGTGTTGAAGCTTTCTTT. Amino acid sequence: CSAREFRGQGVEAFF.

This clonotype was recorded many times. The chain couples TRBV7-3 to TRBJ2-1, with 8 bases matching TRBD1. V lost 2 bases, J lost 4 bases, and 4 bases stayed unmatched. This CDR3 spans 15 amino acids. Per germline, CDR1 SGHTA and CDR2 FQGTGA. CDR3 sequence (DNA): TGTGCCAGCAGCTTAGGCAGGGGGCCATACAATGAGCAGTTCTTC. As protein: CASSLGRGPYNEQFF. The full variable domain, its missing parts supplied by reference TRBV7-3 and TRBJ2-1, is GAGVSQTPSNKVTEKGKYVELRCDPISGHTALYWYRQSLGQGPEFLIYFQGTGAADDSGLPNDRFFAVRPEGSVSTLKIQRTERGDSAVYLCASSLGRGPYNEQFFGPGTRLTVL.

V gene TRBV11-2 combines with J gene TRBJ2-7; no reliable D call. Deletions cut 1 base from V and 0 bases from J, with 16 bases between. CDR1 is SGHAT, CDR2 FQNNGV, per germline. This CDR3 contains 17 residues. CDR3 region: CASSLGRPLLSSYEQYF. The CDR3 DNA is TGTGCCAGCAGCTTAGGTCGCCCACTTTTATCCTCCTACGAGCAGTACTTC.

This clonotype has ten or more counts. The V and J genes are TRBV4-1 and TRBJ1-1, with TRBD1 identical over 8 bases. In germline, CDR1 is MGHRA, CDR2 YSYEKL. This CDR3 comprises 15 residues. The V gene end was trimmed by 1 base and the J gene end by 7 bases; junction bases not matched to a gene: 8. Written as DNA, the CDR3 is TGCGCCAGCAGCCAAGCAAGGACAGGGCGCATTGAAGCTTTCTTT. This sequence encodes CASSQARTGRIEAFF.

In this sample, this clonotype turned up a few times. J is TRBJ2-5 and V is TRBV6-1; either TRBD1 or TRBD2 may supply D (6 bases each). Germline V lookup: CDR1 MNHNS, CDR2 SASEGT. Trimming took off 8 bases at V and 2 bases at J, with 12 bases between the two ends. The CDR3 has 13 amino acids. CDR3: CASRGGTQETQYF. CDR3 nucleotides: TGTGCCAGCCGAGGGGGGACTCAAGAGACCCAGTACTTC.

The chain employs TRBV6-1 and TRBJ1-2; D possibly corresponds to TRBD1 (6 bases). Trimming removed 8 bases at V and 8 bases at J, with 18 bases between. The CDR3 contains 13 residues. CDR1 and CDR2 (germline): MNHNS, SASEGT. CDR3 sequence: CASVPGGAEGYTF. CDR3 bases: TGTGCCAGCGTCCCTGGGGGCGCGGAGGGCTACACCTTC.

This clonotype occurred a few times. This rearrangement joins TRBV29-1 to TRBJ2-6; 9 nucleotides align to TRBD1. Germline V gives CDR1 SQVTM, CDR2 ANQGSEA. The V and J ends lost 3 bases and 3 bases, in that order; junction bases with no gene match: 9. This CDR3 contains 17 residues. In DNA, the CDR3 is TGCAGCGTTGAGTCGAGGACAGGGGAGCGTGGGGCCAACGTCCTGACTTTC. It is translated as CSVESRTGERGANVLTF.

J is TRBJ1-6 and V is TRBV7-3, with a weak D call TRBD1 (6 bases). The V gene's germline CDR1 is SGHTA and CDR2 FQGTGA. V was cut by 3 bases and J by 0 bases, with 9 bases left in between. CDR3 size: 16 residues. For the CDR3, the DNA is TGTGCCAGCAGCTTGACAGGAAGCTCCTATAATTCACCCCTCCACTTT. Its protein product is CASSLTGSSYNSPLHF.

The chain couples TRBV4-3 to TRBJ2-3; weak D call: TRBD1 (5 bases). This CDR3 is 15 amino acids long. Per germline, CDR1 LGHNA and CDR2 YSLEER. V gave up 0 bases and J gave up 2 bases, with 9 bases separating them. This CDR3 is CASSQDHRPTDTQYF. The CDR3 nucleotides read TGCGCCAGCAGCCAAGATCACAGGCCCACAGATACGCAGTATTTT.